These 12 T cell receptor beta chains were all obtained from the same sample, sequenced in a study of regulatory T cells in long-lasting Graves disease. To make TCR beta libraries, researchers used iRepertoire HTBI primers and Arm-PCR of CDR3 regions. TCRdb re-derived calls from the multiplex PCR reads in MiXCR, one entry per CDR3 protein. This table holds more than 650,000 distinct CDR3 sequences, roughly 30% found once. Indicated time point: persistent/refractory GD, antithyroid drugs over 5 years with positive TRAb. From PBMCs, RNA was extracted and then used to make the TCR library. Sequences were derived from peripheral blood mononuclear cells (PBMCs), sampled when the disease was refractory, from a patient treated with antithyroid drugs. The receptors stem from a female donor with Graves disease.

This chain uses TRBV9 with TRBJ1-6; D not certain. V was trimmed by 4 bases and J by 9 bases, leaving 32 bases between them. Germline V gene sequence: CDR1 SGDLS, CDR2 YYNGEE. The CDR3 contains 20 residues. As DNA, the CDR3 is TGTGCCAGCAGCCTCAATCCGACGTCGGTTCGAAAGCAATGGGGTTCACCCCTCCACTTT. Its protein product is CASSLNPTSVRKQWGSPLHF.

The V call is TRBV24-1, the J call TRBJ1-1; D not certain. Germline assignment: CDR1 KGHDR and CDR2 SFDVKD. The CDR3 loop spans 14 amino acids. Trimming stripped 6 bases from V and 1 base from J, with 11 bases between. The DNA of the CDR3 is TGTGCCACCAGTAAAGCGGGGAGGAACACTGAAGCTTTCTTT. This codes for CATSKAGRNTEAFF.

The chain couples TRBV2 to TRBJ1-3; D call uncertain. The V gene's germline CDR1 is SNHLY and CDR2 FYNNEI. This CDR3 spans 14 amino acids. Trimming took off 7 bases at V and 0 bases at J, with 10 bases between the two ends. CDR3 sequence: CASKAANSGNTIYF. CDR3 DNA: TGTGCCAGCAAGGCAGCCAACTCTGGAAACACCATATATTTT. The whole variable domain, remainder taken from reference TRBV2 and TRBJ1-3, is EPEVTQTPSHQVTQMGQEVILRCVPISNHLYFYWYRQILGQKVEFLVSFYNNEISEKSEIFDDQFSVERPDGSNFTLKIRSTKLEDSAMYFCASKAANSGNTIYFGEGSWLTVV.

CDR3 nucleotide sequence: TGTGCCAGCAGTGAACTGGGACTAGCCTCCTACGAGCAGTACTTC. Its translation: CASSELGLASYEQYF. This chain joins TRBV6-1 and TRBJ2-7, with TRBD2 matching 9 bases. The CDR3 totals 15 residues. The germline CDR1 and CDR2 sequences are MNHNS and SASEGT. Losses at the gene ends were 2 bases for V and 0 bases for J; bases not matched to a gene: 2.

This chain uses TRBV5-1 with TRBJ1-1; D not certain. Trimming took off 0 bases at V and 4 bases at J, with 10 bases between the two ends. The CDR3 consists of 14 residues. Germline V gene sequence: CDR1 SGHRS, CDR2 YFSETQ. The CDR3 spells CASSLEVAGTEAFF. The CDR3 bases are TGCGCCAGCAGCTTGGAAGTAGCAGGCACTGAAGCTTTCTTT.

The chain combines TRBV27 with TRBJ1-5; D is perhaps TRBD1 (5 bases). The CDR3 consists of 14 residues. Per germline, CDR1 MNHEY and CDR2 SMNVEV (reference sequence). V was trimmed by 6 bases and J by 2 bases, leaving 11 bases between them. CDR3 DNA: TGTGCCAGCAGAATGGGGGGAGGCAATCAGCCCCAGCATTTT. Protein product: CASRMGGGNQPQHF.

This clonotype was detected a few times. This sequence joins TRBV7-3 and TRBJ2-7; D gene ambiguous. Trimming removed 2 bases from V and 2 bases from J, with 10 bases in between. CDR1 SGHTA and CDR2 FQGTGA come from the germline V gene. This CDR3 comprises 14 residues. DNA for the CDR3: TGTGCCAGCAGCTTATATCCGTACCCCTACGAGCAGTACTTC. It translates to CASSLYPYPYEQYF.

This clonotype was counted ten times or more. The V and J genes are TRBV12-3 or TRBV12-4 and TRBJ2-7; 16 nucleotides match TRBD2. The CDR3 is 15 amino acids. The V and J ends lost 4 bases and 4 bases, in that order; junction bases with no gene match: 1. The CDR3 loop is CASSWGLAGGYEQYF. The CDR3 DNA reads TGTGCCAGCAGTTGGGGACTAGCGGGAGGGTACGAGCAGTACTTC.

This clonotype has a handful of counts. CDR3 loop: CASSEFIADINQPQHF. CDR3 bases: TGTGCCAGCAGTGAATTTATAGCCGATATTAATCAGCCCCAGCATTTT. The V gene is TRBV25-1, the J gene TRBJ1-5; D is uncertain. The CDR3 totals 16 residues. Trimming left V 1 base short and J 4 bases short, with 14 bases between. Germline lookup yields CDR1 MGHDK and CDR2 SYGVNS.

V gene TRBV12-3 or TRBV12-4 combines with J gene TRBJ1-5; a possible D gene is TRBD1 (6 bases). This CDR3 has 15 amino acids. V shed 0 bases and J shed 7 bases, with 13 bases lying between them. CDR3 sequence: CASSLAGTGLQPQHF. The DNA for the CDR3 is TGTGCCAGCAGTTTAGCGGGAACAGGGTTGCAGCCCCAGCATTTT.

V is TRBV7-9 and J is TRBJ2-1; 7 bases are shared with TRBD1. V lost 5 bases, J lost 6 bases, and 4 bases stayed unmatched. This CDR3 has 13 amino acids. CDR1 and CDR2 from the germline V gene are SEHNR and FQNEAQ (reference sequence). In DNA form, the CDR3 reads TGTGCCAGCAGCCTGGGACAGTTCAATGAGCAGTTCTTC. This sequence encodes CASSLGQFNEQFF.

The chain couples TRBV11-2 to TRBJ1-4; tentative D call: TRBD1 (5 bases). Germline V gives CDR1 SGHAT, CDR2 FQNNGV. V was clipped by 0 bases and J by 8 bases, with 7 bases between them. The CDR3 sequence is 13 residues long. The DNA for the CDR3 is TGTGCCAGCAGCTTAGATGGGACCGAAAAACTGTTTTTT. Its translation is CASSLDGTEKLFF.